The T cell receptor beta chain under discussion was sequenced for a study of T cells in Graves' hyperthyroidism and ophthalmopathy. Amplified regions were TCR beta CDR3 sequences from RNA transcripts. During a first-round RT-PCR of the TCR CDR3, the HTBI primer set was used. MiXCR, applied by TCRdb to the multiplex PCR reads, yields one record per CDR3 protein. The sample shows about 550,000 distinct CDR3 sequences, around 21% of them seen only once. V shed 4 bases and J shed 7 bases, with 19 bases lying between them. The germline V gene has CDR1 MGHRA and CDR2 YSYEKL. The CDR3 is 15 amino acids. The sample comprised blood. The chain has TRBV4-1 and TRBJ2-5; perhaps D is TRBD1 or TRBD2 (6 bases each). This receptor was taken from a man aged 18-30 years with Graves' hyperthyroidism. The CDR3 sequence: CASSLRPGATGTQYF. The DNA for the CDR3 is TGCGCCAGCAGCCTCAGACCGGGGGCGACGGGGACCCAGTACTTC.